Many counts were recorded for the clone carrying this T cell receptor (beta chain). Its cognate antigen is unknown. MiXCR, run by TCRdb on the multiplex PCR reads, gives a single entry per CDR3 protein. The table has some 100,000 distinct CDR3 sequences, about 20% seen once. The data stem from a study of breast tumors, draining lymph nodes, adjacent tissues. Study outcomes and limitations: Tumor repertoires ranked between lymph nodes and nontumor tissue in diversity, with V and J gene preferences.

Axillary draining lymph nodes of breast cancer patients supplied the node samples. The trim removed 0 bases at V and 5 bases at J, leaving 7 bases unmatched. The CDR3 spans 16 residues. Germline V gene data show CDR1 as SGHRS and CDR2 as YFSETQ. The sequence came from a female donor with breast cancer. Some clones in this sample may be carry-over from other donors' samples. V is TRBV5-1 and J is TRBJ2-5, with 10 bases lining up with TRBD2. The sequenced sample was axillary lymph node tissue. CDR3 DNA: TGCGCCAGCAGCTTGGGTGGTAGCGGGGGGTCGGAGACCCAGTACTTC. As protein: CASSLGGSGGSETQYF.